This T cell receptor (beta chain) was profiled in a study of T cell clonotyping in hematopoietic cell transplantation. As for the study in general: Cytoreduction preceded collection of pretransplant recipient samples.

The time point: recipient sample about 28 days before transplant, after cytoreduction. The protocol was immunoSEQ multiplex PCR, while the TCRdb copy is restricted to in-frame clones and leaves out a portion. Seen here are fewer than 25,000 clones, roughly 80% observed once, and the top ten hold around a sixth. The sequence derives from a man between 60 and 75 years old with acute myeloid leukemia. Some clones in this sample may be carry-over from other donors' samples. The material sequenced was peripheral blood mononuclear cells, taken before stem cell transplant.

The CDR3 region has the DNA TGTGCCATCAGTGATCAGGATTGGGGAGACATTCAGTACTTC. This encodes CAISDQDWGDIQYF. The chain links TRBV10-3 to TRBJ2-4, with D perhaps matching TRBD2 (5 bases). Germline V gene sequence: CDR1 ENHRY, CDR2 SYGVKD. The CDR3 covers 14 residues. With 3 bases removed from V and 8 bases from J, the gap between germline ends came to 14 bases.